This T cell receptor (beta chain) comes out of a study of regulatory T cells in long-lasting Graves disease. As to this clonotype: The antigen remains undetermined.

With iRepertoire HTBI primers and Arm-PCR of CDR3 regions, TCR beta libraries were built. TCRdb processed the multiplex PCR reads anew with MiXCR; each CDR3 protein has one entry. The sample holds 300,000 to 400,000 distinct CDR3 sequences, 20% seen once. Time point meaning: persistent/refractory GD, antithyroid drugs over 5 years with positive TRAb. RNA isolated from PBMCs was used to make the TCR library. EDTA tubes were used for drawing around 9 milliliters of peripheral blood. Study-level results: Persistent patients shared more public clonotypes (about 3,000) than newly diagnosed patients (around 1,000). Favored usage of TRBV28, TRBJ1-2 and TRBJ2-5 was recorded in persistent disease. Lower TCR diversity characterized persistent Graves' patients relative to newly diagnosed patients.

The CDR3 has 13 residues. V was pared by 0 bases and J by 4 bases, with 6 bases between. CDR1 and CDR2 (germline): SGHVS, FQNEAQ. Sample: peripheral blood mononuclear cells (PBMCs), taken when the disease was refractory, from a patient treated with antithyroid drugs. The clonotype comes from a female donor with Graves disease. The chain couples TRBV7-8 to TRBJ1-2; no firm D call. The CDR3 loop reads CASSLAKAYGYTF. The CDR3 DNA reads as TGTGCCAGCAGCTTAGCGAAAGCCTATGGCTACACCTTC.